The 32 T cell receptor beta chains below all came from one sample that was sequenced in a study of Graves' ophthalmopathy and Graves' hyperthyroidism. The authors amplified TCR beta CDR3 regions, and they did so from RNA transcripts for repertoire sequencing. Second-round multiplex PCR followed a first-round RT-PCR using HTBI primers. TCRdb ran MiXCR on the multiplex PCR reads and lists one entry per CDR3 protein. Of about 210,000 distinct CDR3 sequences in the sample, just under 30% were seen once. Sequenced sample: peripheral blood. Receptors were obtained from a man aged 45 to 65 with Graves' ophthalmopathy.

The CDR3 spells CASGGTDPYQETQYF. CDR3 DNA: TGTGCCAGCGGGGGGACGGATCCTTACCAAGAGACCCAGTACTTC. The rearrangement uses TRBV6-2 or TRBV6-3 and TRBJ2-5; a possible D gene is TRBD2 (6 bases). Germline CDR1 reads MNHEY; CDR2 reads SVGEGT. Trimming removed 8 bases from V and 0 bases from J, with 16 bases in between. CDR3 length: 15 amino acids.

This clonotype was recorded many times. The chain carries TRBV27 and TRBJ2-7, with D unclear. This CDR3 has 13 amino acids. V was shortened by 4 bases and J by 3 bases, with 10 bases between the two germline ends. Germline lookup yields CDR1 MNHEY and CDR2 SMNVEV (reference sequence). This chain's CDR3 is CASSSAPDYEQYF. In DNA, the CDR3 is TGTGCCAGCAGTTCCGCCCCCGACTACGAGCAGTACTTC.

The J gene is TRBJ2-5, the V gene TRBV7-2, with 8 bases lining up with TRBD2. Per the germline V gene, CDR1 is SGHTA and CDR2 is FQGNSA. CDR3 size: 14 residues. With 5 bases clipped from V and 2 bases from J, the junction kept 4 bases outside the gene matches. CDR3 nucleotides: TGTGCCAGCAGCGACCGCGGGGGGCAAGAGACCCAGTACTTC. Its translation: CASSDRGGQETQYF.

This clonotype was seen only a few times. This chain joins TRBV6-5 and TRBJ1-5; the D is unclear. Germline loops: CDR1 MNHEY, CDR2 SVGAGI. V was pared by 2 bases and J by 4 bases, with 6 bases between. The CDR3 is made up of 13 amino acids. CDR3 sequence (DNA): TGTGCCAGCAGTTACGACATGAATCAGCCCCAGCATTTT. Its translation: CASSYDMNQPQHF.

Comments on this clonotype: A read error may explain this, as a much larger clone is one base away. The V and J genes are TRBV2 and TRBJ2-2, with D perhaps TRBD2 (5 bases). CDR3 length equals 15 residues. Germline CDR1 SNHLY, CDR2 FYNNEI. Between the trimmed V and J ends, which lost 3 bases and 4 bases, there was a span of 12 bases. The CDR3 loop reads CASSDRGGGTGELFF. The CDR3 DNA follows: TGTGCCAGCAGTGATAGAGGAGGAGGCACCGGGGAGCTGTTTTTT.

Many counts were recorded for this clonotype. The CDR3, as DNA: TGTGCCAGCAGCGTAGGGCCGGGCGGCTATGGCTACACCTTC. This gives the protein CASSVGPGGYGYTF. V gene TRBV9 combines with J gene TRBJ1-2; D gene unclear. Between the trimmed V and J ends, which lost 0 bases and 4 bases, there was a span of 10 bases. Germline loops: CDR1 SGDLS, CDR2 YYNGEE. This CDR3 contains 14 residues.

This clonotype was seen repeatedly, ten times or more. The chain couples TRBV20-1 to TRBJ1-5; weak D call: TRBD1 (6 bases). The CDR3 covers 15 residues. Trimming cost V 2 bases and J 2 bases, with 13 bases left between them. Germline assignment: CDR1 DFQATT and CDR2 SNEGSKA (reference sequence). The CDR3 region has the DNA TGCAGTGCTAGACCGCAGGGGCTGGGCAATCAGCCCCAGCATTTT. Translated, it gives CSARPQGLGNQPQHF.

This clonotype came up many times. CDR3 residues: CASQKTANTEAFF. The CDR3 DNA is TGTGCCTCTCAGAAGACAGCGAACACTGAAGCTTTCTTT. The chain links TRBV30 to TRBJ1-1, with D maybe TRBD1 (5 bases). This CDR3 has 13 residues. The germline gives CDR1 GTSNPN, CDR2 SVGIG (reference sequence). Trimming shortened V by 7 bases and J by 1 base, and 13 bases separated the two germline ends.

Many counts were recorded for this clonotype. The rearrangement uses TRBV4-2 and TRBJ2-7; 10 positions match TRBD2. Trimming took 4 bases from V and 0 from J; bases not matched to a gene: 3. Germline CDR1 and CDR2: LGHNA and YNFKEQ. The CDR3 spans 15 residues. The CDR3 protein is CASSLEREGSYEQYF. The DNA of the CDR3 is TGTGCCAGCAGCCTTGAGCGGGAGGGCTCCTACGAGCAGTACTTC.

This clonotype was counted a single time. The chain recombines TRBV6-5 with TRBJ1-1; D not certain. The germline gives CDR1 MNHEY, CDR2 SVGAGI. This CDR3 has 14 amino acids. Trimming removed 0 bases at V and 11 bases at J, with 16 bases between. The CDR3 is CASSYSPYWPLAFF. Here the CDR3 DNA reads TGTGCCAGCAGTTACTCCCCATATTGGCCCCTCGCTTTCTTT.

This clonotype was counted at least ten times. J is TRBJ2-7 and V is TRBV15; D is possibly TRBD2 (5 bases). Trimming took 0 bases from V and 6 from J, leaving 12 bases between them. Germline lookup yields CDR1 LNHNV and CDR2 YYDKDF (reference sequence). The CDR3 covers 14 residues. The DNA of the CDR3 is TGTGCCACCAGCAGAGATACGGAGGTCCGCGAGCAGTACTTC. Translated, it gives CATSRDTEVREQYF.

In its sample, this clonotype was seen many times. This chain connects TRBV5-1 to TRBJ1-2; weak D call: TRBD1 (6 bases). Germline CDR1 is SGHRS and CDR2 is YFSETQ. The CDR3 covers 14 residues. Trimming removed 3 bases from V and 3 bases from J, with 12 bases in between. The CDR3 bases are TGCGCCAGCAGCTCCTCCCCAGGGGACTATGGCTACACCTTC. It specifies CASSSSPGDYGYTF.

This clonotype was detected ten times or more. The chain couples TRBV6-6 to TRBJ1-1; TRBD1 might be the D (6 bases). The CDR3 totals 17 residues. V was pared by 7 bases and J by 1 base, with 22 bases between. Germline lookup yields CDR1 MNHNY and CDR2 SVGAGI (reference sequence). The DNA for the CDR3 is TGTGCCAGCACCATCTCCCCATCCTGGGGGGCGAACACTGAAGCTTTCTTT. Translation: CASTISPSWGANTEAFF.

This clonotype was observed a handful of times. This chain joins TRBV20-1 and TRBJ2-7; D unresolved. The germline V gene has CDR1 DFQATT and CDR2 SNEGSKA (reference sequence). Between the trimmed V and J ends, which lost 8 bases and 5 bases, there was a span of 19 bases. The CDR3 consists of 13 residues. The CDR3 sequence is CSTDRRTRDEQYF. CDR3 coding DNA: TGCAGTACAGACCGGCGTACTCGGGACGAGCAGTACTTC.

In this sample, this clonotype turned up many times. The rearrangement links TRBV12-3 or TRBV12-4 to TRBJ1-1; D unresolved. V was clipped by 1 base and J by 1 base, with 7 bases between them. The CDR3 consists of 14 residues. The CDR3, as DNA: TGTGCCAGCAGTTTAGATCTCTCGAACACTGAAGCTTTCTTT. The encoded protein is CASSLDLSNTEAFF.

V usage is TRBV7-6 and J usage is TRBJ2-7; no firm D call. With 3 bases removed from V and 0 bases from J, the gap between germline ends came to 21 bases. CDR1 is SGHVS and CDR2 is FNYEAQ in the germline V gene. The CDR3 covers 18 residues. The CDR3, as DNA: TGTGCCAGCAGCTTCGTAGCTTCAACTCCAGCATCCTCCTACGAGCAGTACTTC. Residues: CASSFVASTPASSYEQYF.

This clonotype showed up many times. The CDR3 bases are TGTGCCAGCAGCCAAGGGCCAAAGGAGACCCAGTACTTC. This encodes CASSQGPKETQYF. The chain combines TRBV6-2 or TRBV6-3 with TRBJ2-5, with unresolved D. Germline V gene data show CDR1 as MNHEY and CDR2 as SVGEGT. The CDR3 totals 13 residues. V was cut by 6 bases and J by 5 bases, with 13 bases left in between.

This clonotype was counted ten times or more. The rearrangement joins TRBV19 to TRBJ2-7, with D possibly being TRBD1 (5 bases). The germline gives CDR1 LNHDA, CDR2 SQIVND (reference sequence). CDR3 length equals 15 residues. V gave up 1 base and J gave up 5 bases, with 15 bases separating them. CDR3: CASSIGGHPVDEQYF. DNA of the CDR3: TGTGCCAGTAGTATAGGTGGACACCCGGTGGACGAGCAGTACTTC.

Ten or more counts support this clonotype. The chain couples TRBV5-1 to TRBJ2-7; 10 bases are shared with TRBD1. Germline V gene lookup returns CDR1 SGHRS and CDR2 YFSETQ. The CDR3 length is 14 residues. The junction had 6 bases not matched to a gene; V was cut back by 4 bases and J by 5 bases. The CDR3 bases are TGCGCCAGCAGCGGGGGACAGGGGAAGAACGAGCAGTACTTC. Translating it yields CASSGGQGKNEQYF. Based on the CDR3 plus reference TRBV5-1 and TRBJ2-7, the full variable domain is KAGVTQTPRYLIKTRGQQVTLSCSPISGHRSVSWYQQTPGQGLQFLFEYFSETQRNKGNFPGRFSGRQFSNSRSEMNVSTLELGDSALYLCASSGGQGKNEQYFGPGTRLTVT.

This clonotype was observed many times. V usage is TRBV12-3 or TRBV12-4 and J usage is TRBJ2-7; D unresolved. This CDR3 has 14 residues. Trimming took off 2 bases at V and 2 bases at J, with 10 bases between the two ends. The CDR3, as DNA: TGTGCCAGCAGTTTAAATGGCGGCGCCTACGAGCAGTACTTC. Its protein is CASSLNGGAYEQYF.

This chain joins TRBV7-2 and TRBJ2-5; D may match TRBD1 or TRBD2 (5 bases each). Trimming shortened V by 4 bases and J by 9 bases, and 18 bases separated the two germline ends. CDR1 and CDR2 from the germline V gene are SGHTA and FQGNSA. There are 14 residues in the CDR3. CDR3 nucleotides: TGTGCCAGCAGCTCTAGCCCTGGCCTAGGGGCCCAGTACTTC. It specifies CASSSSPGLGAQYF.

This clonotype was observed many times. V is TRBV9 and J is TRBJ1-3; D call uncertain. This CDR3 comprises 13 residues. V was pared by 1 base and J by 8 bases, with 10 bases between. Per germline, CDR1 SGDLS and CDR2 YYNGEE. This chain's CDR3 is CASSVSGSDTIYF. CDR3 nucleotides: TGTGCCAGCAGCGTATCTGGGAGTGACACCATATATTTT.

The rearrangement joins TRBV6-2 or TRBV6-3 to TRBJ1-2; 10 positions agree with TRBD1. The junction had 7 bases not matched to a gene; V was cut back by 6 bases and J by 3 bases. CDR1 and CDR2 (germline): MNHEY, SVGEGT. The CDR3 has 15 amino acids. CDR3 in DNA: TGTGCCAGCAGAAAACCCGGGACAGGGGACTATGGCTACACCTTC. Translated, it gives CASRKPGTGDYGYTF.

This clonotype has ten or more counts. The chain joins TRBV7-2 to TRBJ2-5; 12 positions match TRBD2. J lost 4 bases, V lost 3 bases, and 3 bases had no gene match. Germline V lookup: CDR1 SGHTA, CDR2 FQGNSA. The CDR3 consists of 15 residues. CDR3 sequence: CASSFLAGGGETQYF. CDR3 DNA: TGTGCCAGCAGCTTCCTAGCGGGAGGGGGAGAGACCCAGTACTTC.

The table lists this clonotype with many counts. The V gene is TRBV12-3 or TRBV12-4, the J gene TRBJ1-1; D is undetermined. Trimming cost V 1 base and J 1 base, with 10 bases left between them. This CDR3 has 15 amino acids. CDR3 region: CASSLEGRSNTEAFF. Written as DNA, the CDR3 is TGTGCCAGCAGTTTAGAGGGTCGGTCGAACACTGAAGCTTTCTTT.

This clonotype occurred many times. The chain joins TRBV11-2 to TRBJ2-5, with D tentatively TRBD2 (5 bases). Germline V lookup: CDR1 SGHAT, CDR2 FQNNGV. V lost 1 base and J 4 bases, leaving 13 bases between the germline ends. The CDR3 is made up of 15 amino acids. CDR3 DNA: TGTGCCAGCAGCTTAGTAATCCTCCGGGGAGAGACCCAGTACTTC. It yields the protein CASSLVILRGETQYF.

V and J are TRBV30 and TRBJ2-5; 8 bases align to TRBD2. This CDR3 comprises 14 residues. The germline CDR1 and CDR2 sequences are GTSNPN and SVGIG (reference sequence). Germline trimming cut 4 bases from V and 3 bases from J; bases unmatched to any gene: 7. CDR3 nucleotides: TGTGCCTGGAATAGCGGGATTGGGGAAGAGACCCAGTACTTC. As protein: CAWNSGIGEETQYF.

This clonotype has at least ten counts. CDR3 DNA: TGTGCCAGCAGCTTAACGGCGGTCCTCCTCTCCTACGAGCAGTACTTC. This translates into CASSLTAVLLSYEQYF. The rearrangement links TRBV7-8 to TRBJ2-7; D is ambiguous. CDR1 is SGHVS, CDR2 FQNEAQ, per germline. Trimming stripped 2 bases from V and 0 bases from J, with 14 bases between. This CDR3 spans 16 amino acids.

This clonotype was recorded many times. The chain couples TRBV19 to TRBJ2-2; 8 nucleotides align to TRBD2. Unmatched junction bases numbered 6, after V lost 3 bases and J lost 0 bases. The CDR3 consists of 17 residues. Germline CDR1 is LNHDA and CDR2 is SQIVND (reference sequence). CDR3 residues: CASSMSAGASNTGELFF. The CDR3 region has the DNA TGTGCCAGTAGTATGTCAGCGGGAGCCTCGAACACCGGGGAGCTGTTTTTT.

This clonotype was seen repeatedly, ten times or more. V usage is TRBV7-9 and J usage is TRBJ2-7; 9 nucleotides align to TRBD1. J gave up 4 bases and V 3 bases, and 7 bases lay outside the gene matches. Germline assignment: CDR1 SEHNR and CDR2 FQNEAQ (reference sequence). CDR3 size: 15 residues. This CDR3 is CASSFNRGLRYEQYF. The DNA of the CDR3 is TGTGCCAGCAGCTTCAACAGGGGGCTGAGGTACGAGCAGTACTTC.

This clonotype was seen ten or more times. This rearrangement joins TRBV9 to TRBJ2-7, with TRBD1 matching over 9 bases. Germline values: CDR1 SGDLS, CDR2 YYNGEE. The J segment lost 2 bases and the V segment lost 4 bases, leaving 7 bases of the junction unmatched. The CDR3 covers 15 residues. The CDR3 DNA sequence: TGTGCCAGCAGCCCACGGGGACAGGGAGCCTACGAGCAGTACTTC. This encodes CASSPRGQGAYEQYF.

Many counts were recorded for this clonotype. The chain recombines TRBV28 with TRBJ1-6; D is undetermined. The CDR3 is made up of 16 amino acids. Per the germline V gene, CDR1 is MDHEN and CDR2 is SYDVKM. Deletions cut 1 base from V and 0 bases from J, with 7 bases between. Here the CDR3 reads CASSLSSGSYNSPLHF. The CDR3 nucleotides read TGTGCCAGCAGTTTATCGTCGGGCTCCTATAATTCACCCCTCCACTTT.